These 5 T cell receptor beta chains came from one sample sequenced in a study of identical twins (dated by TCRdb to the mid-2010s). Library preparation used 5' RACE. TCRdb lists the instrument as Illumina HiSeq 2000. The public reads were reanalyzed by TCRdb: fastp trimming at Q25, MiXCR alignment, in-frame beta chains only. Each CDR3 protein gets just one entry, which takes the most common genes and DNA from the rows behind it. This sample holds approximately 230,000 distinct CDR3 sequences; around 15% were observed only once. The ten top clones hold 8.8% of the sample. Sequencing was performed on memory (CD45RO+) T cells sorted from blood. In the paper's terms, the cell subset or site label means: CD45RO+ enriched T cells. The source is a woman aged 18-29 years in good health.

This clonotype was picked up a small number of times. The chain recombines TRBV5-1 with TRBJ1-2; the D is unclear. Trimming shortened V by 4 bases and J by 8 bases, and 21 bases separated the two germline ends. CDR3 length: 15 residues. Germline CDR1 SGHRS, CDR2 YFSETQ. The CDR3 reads CASSPRAADFDGYTF. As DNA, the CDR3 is TGCGCCAGCAGCCCCCGTGCGGCGGACTTTGACGGCTACACCTTC. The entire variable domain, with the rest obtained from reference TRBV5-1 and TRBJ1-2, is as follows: KAGVTQTPRYLIKTRGQQVTLSCSPISGHRSVSWYQQTPGQGLQFLFEYFSETQRNKGNFPGRFSGRQFSNSRSEMNVSTLELGDSALYLCASSPRAADFDGYTFGSGTRLTVV.

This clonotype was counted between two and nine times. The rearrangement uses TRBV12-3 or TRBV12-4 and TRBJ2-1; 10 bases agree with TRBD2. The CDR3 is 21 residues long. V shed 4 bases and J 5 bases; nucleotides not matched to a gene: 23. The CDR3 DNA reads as TGTGCCAGCAGTTCCCTCTCCCTAGCGGGAGACGAGTGGGGAAAGAACAATGAGCAGTTCTTC. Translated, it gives CASSSLSLAGDEWGKNNEQFF.

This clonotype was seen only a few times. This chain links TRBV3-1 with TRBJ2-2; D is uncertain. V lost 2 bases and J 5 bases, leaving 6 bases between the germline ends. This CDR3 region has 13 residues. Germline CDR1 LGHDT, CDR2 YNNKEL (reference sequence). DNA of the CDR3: TGTGCCAGCAGCCAAACGATTACCGGGGAGCTGTTTTTT. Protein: CASSQTITGELFF.

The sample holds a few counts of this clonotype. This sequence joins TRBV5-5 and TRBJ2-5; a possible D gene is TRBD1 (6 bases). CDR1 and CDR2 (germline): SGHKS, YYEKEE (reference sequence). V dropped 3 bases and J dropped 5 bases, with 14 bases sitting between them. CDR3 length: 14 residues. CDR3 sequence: CASSSGQLLETQYF. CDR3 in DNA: TGTGCCAGCAGCTCCGGACAGCTTTTGGAGACCCAGTACTTC.

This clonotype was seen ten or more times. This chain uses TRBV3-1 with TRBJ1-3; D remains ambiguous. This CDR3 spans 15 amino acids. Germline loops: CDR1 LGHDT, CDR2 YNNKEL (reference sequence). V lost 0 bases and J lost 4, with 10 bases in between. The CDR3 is CASSQEWGSGNTIYF. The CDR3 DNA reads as TGTGCCAGCAGCCAAGAATGGGGATCAGGAAACACCATATATTTT. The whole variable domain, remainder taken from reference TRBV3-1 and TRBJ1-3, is DTAVSQTPKYLVTQMGNDKSIKCEQNLGHDTMYWYKQDSKKFLKIMFSYNNKELIINETVPNRFSPKSPDKAHLNLHINSLELGDSAVYFCASSQEWGSGNTIYFGEGSWLTVV.